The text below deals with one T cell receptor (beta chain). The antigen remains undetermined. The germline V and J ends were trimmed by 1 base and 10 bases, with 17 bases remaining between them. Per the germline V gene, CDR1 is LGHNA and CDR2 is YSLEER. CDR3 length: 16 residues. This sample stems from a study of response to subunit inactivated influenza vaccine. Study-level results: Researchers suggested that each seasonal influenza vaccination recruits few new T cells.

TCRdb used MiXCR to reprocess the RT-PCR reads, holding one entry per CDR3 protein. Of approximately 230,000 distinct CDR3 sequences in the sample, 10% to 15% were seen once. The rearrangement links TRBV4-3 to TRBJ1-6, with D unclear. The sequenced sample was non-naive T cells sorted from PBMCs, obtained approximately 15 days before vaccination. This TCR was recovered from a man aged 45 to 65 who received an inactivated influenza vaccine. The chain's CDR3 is CASSQAFTGVGSPLHF. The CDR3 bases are TGCGCCAGCAGCCAAGCCTTCACGGGAGTGGGATCACCCCTCCACTTT.